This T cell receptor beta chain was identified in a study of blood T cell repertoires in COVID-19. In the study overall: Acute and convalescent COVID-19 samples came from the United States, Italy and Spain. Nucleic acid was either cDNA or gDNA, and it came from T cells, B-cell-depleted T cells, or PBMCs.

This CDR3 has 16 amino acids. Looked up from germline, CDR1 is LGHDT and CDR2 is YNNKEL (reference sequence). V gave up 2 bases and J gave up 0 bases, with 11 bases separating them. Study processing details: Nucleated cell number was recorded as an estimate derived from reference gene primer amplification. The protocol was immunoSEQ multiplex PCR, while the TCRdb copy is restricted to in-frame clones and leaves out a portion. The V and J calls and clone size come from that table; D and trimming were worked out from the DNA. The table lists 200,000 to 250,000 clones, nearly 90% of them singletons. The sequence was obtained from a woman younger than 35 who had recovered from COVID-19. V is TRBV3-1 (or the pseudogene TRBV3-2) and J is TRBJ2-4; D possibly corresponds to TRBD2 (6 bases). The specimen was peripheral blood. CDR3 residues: CASSQTSRVAKNIQYF. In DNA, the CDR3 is TGTGCCAGCAGCCAAACTAGCAGGGTAGCCAAAAACATTCAGTACTTC.